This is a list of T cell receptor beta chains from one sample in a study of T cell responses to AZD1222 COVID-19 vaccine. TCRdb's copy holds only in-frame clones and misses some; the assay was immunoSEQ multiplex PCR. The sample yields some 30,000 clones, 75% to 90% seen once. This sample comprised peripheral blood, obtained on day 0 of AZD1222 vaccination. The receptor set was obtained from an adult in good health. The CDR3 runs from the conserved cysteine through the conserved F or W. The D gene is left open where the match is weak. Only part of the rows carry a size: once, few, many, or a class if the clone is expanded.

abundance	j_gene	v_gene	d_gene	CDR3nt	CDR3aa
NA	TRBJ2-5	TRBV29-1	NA	TGCAGCGTTGTGATGGGATCAGAGACCCAGTACTTC	CSVVMGSETQYF
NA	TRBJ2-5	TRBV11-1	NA	TGTGCCAGCAGCTTGCTGAGCCAAGAGACCCAGTACTTC	CASSLLSQETQYF
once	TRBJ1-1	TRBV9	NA	TGTGCCAGCAGCGTAGGCGGGGGTAGTTACACTGAAGCTTTCTTT	CASSVGGGSYTEAFF
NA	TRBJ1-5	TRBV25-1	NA	TGTGCCAGCAGTGAATCGGGAGGTAATGGCAATCAGCCCCAGCATTTT	CASSESGGNGNQPQHF
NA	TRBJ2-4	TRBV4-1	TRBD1	TGCGCCAGCAGCCAACAGACCCCCGGACAGGGGGTGAACATTCAGTACTTC	CASSQQTPGQGVNIQYF
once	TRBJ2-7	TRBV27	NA	TGTGCCAGCTCCCGGGGGGGACAGGGTATTCGCGAGCAGTACTTC	CASSRGGQGIREQYF
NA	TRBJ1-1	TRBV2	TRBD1	TGTGCCAGCCTCCGGGACAGGACTGAAGCTTTCTTT	CASLRDRTEAFF
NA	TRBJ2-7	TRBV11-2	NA	TGTGCCAGCAGCCCCTTGCTCCGGGACGACACCTACGAGCAGTACTTC	CASSPLLRDDTYEQYF
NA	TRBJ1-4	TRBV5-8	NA	TGTGCCAGCAGCTTGGGAGGTTGGAGGGATGAAAAACTGTTTTTT	CASSLGGWRDEKLFF
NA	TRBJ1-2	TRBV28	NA	TGTGCCAGCGTCCTGACAGGAGGGCCCTATGGCTACACCTTC	CASVLTGGPYGYTF
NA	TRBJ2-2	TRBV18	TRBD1	TGTGCCAGCTCACCAAACAGGGGGTACACCGGGGAGCTGTTTTTT	CASSPNRGYTGELFF
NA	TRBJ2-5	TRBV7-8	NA	TGTGCCAGCAGCTTAGGAGGGGGAGAGAGAGAGACCCAGTACTTC	CASSLGGGERETQYF
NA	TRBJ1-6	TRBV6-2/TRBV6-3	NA	TGTGCCAGCAGTTATTTTCCACTCCCCGCGGTTTCACCCCTCCACTTT	CASSYFPLPAVSPLHF
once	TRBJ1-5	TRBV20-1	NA	TGCAGTGCTAGTACCGCGGGGGACAATCAGCCCCAGCATTTT	CSASTAGDNQPQHF
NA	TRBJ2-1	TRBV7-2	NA	TGTGCCAGCAGCCGGCCCGAGCGGGACAATGAGCAGTTCTTC	CASSRPERDNEQFF
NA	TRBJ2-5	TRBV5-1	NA	TGCGCCAGCAGCTTGGGGACTTTCCCCCCAGGAGAGACCCAGTACTTC	CASSLGTFPPGETQYF
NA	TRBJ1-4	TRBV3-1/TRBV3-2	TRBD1	TGTGCCAGCAGCGTCCGGGACAGGGCGCGGTCGGACGAAAAACTGTTTTTT	CASSVRDRARSDEKLFF
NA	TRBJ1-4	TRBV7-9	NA	TGTGCCAGCAGCCCAGGGCAGGGGAATGAAAAACTGTTTTTT	CASSPGQGNEKLFF
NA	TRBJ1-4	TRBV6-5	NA	TGTGCCAGCAGCCAGACAGGAGGTAATGAAAAACTGTTTTTT	CASSQTGGNEKLFF
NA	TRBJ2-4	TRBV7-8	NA	TGTGCCAGCAGCTTAGACAGGATAGCCAAAAACATTCAGTACTTC	CASSLDRIAKNIQYF
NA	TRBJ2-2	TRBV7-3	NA	TGTGCCAGCAGACCGACTAGAAGCACCGGGGAGCTGTTTTTT	CASRPTRSTGELFF
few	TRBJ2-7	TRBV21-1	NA	TGTGCCAGCAGCAACCTTGGGCTCTACGAGCAGTACTTC	CASSNLGLYEQYF
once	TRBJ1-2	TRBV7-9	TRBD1	TGTGCCAGCAGCTCAACGGACAGGGAGAGATACACCTTC	CASSSTDRERYTF
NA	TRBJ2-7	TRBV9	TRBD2	TGTGCCAGCAGCGTAGAGGGTCTAGCGGGAGGAGAGCAGTACTTC	CASSVEGLAGGEQYF
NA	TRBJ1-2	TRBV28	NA	TGTGCCAGCAGTTGGGGCCTTAGGACCTTCATCGGCTATGGCTACACCTTC	CASSWGLRTFIGYGYTF
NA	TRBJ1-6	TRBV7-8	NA	TGTGCCAGCAGCTTAGGGACAGCCCTCAATTCACCCCTCCACTTT	CASSLGTALNSPLHF
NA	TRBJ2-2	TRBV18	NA	TGTGCCAGCTCACGACAGAACACCGGGGAGCTGTTTTTT	CASSRQNTGELFF
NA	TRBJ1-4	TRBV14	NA	TGTGCCAGCAGCCAAGGGGGGACGGGTGAAAAACTGTTTTTT	CASSQGGTGEKLFF
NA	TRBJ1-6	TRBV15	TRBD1	TGTGCCACCAGCAGAGAAGGGGGCAGAATGAATTCACCCCTCCACTTT	CATSREGGRMNSPLHF
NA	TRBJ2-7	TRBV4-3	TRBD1	TGCGCCAGCAGCCAAGAAGGACAGGATATCTACGAGCAGTACTTC	CASSQEGQDIYEQYF
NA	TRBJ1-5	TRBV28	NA	TGTGCCAGCAGGCCGACAGTCACTAATCAGCCCCAGCATTTT	CASRPTVTNQPQHF
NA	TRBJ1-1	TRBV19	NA	TGTGCCAGCCGGAAAGGGGAGTACACTGAAGCTTTCTTT	CASRKGEYTEAFF
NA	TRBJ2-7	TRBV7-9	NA	TGTGCCAGCAGCCCCCTGCGCGGCGGCTCATACTACGAGCAGTACTTC	CASSPLRGGSYYEQYF
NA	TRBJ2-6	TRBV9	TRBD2	TGTGCCAGCAGCCCCACGGGGGGTTCTGGGGCCAACGTCCTGACTTTC	CASSPTGGSGANVLTF
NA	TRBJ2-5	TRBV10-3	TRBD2	TGTGCCACCTCTGGGGGGGGCCAAGAGACCCAGTACTTC	CATSGGGQETQYF
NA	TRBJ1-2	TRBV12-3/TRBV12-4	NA	TGTGCCAGCAGTAGCGCGGCCCGGGGCTACACCTTC	CASSSAARGYTF
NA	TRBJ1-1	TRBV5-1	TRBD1	TGCGCCAGCAGCGGGGACAGGGCCACTGAAGCTTTCTTT	CASSGDRATEAFF